This T cell receptor (beta chain) is drawn from a study of T cell repertoires in cytomegalovirus infection. Study background: Use of recently identified HLA-C-restricted and well-studied HLA-B-restricted CMV epitopes was part of the study. General observations from the study: Within the response measured ex vivo, HLA-C-restricted CMV-specific TCR beta clonotypes were dominant.

In its sample, this clonotype was seen a few times. Its cognate antigen is unknown. This CDR3 region has 16 residues. Germline V gene data show CDR1 as SGHTA and CDR2 as FQGNSA. Trimming cost V 4 bases and J 7 bases; bases outside gene matches: 9. TCRdb analysed the reads with MiXCR anew, one entry per CDR3 protein. This sample carries 450,000 to 650,000 distinct CDR3 sequences, 40% of them seen once, and the ten largest clones take 48%. The chain has TRBV7-2 and TRBJ2-2, with 10 bases aligning to TRBD2. Here the sequenced sample was cultured PBMCs, taken from culture after CMV antigen stimulation. The sequence was obtained from a human donor in good health (CMV status not recorded). Some clones in this sample may be carry-over from other donors' samples. CDR3 in DNA: TGTGCCAGCAGCTACAGAAGACTAGCGGGCGGCGGGGAGCTGTTTTTT. Its translation is CASSYRRLAGGGELFF. Full variable domain (rest looked up from reference TRBV7-2 and TRBJ2-2): GAGVSQSPSNKVTEKGKDVELRCDPISGHTALYWYRQSLGQGLEFLIYFQGNSAPDKSGLPSDRFSAERTGGSVSTLTIQRTQQEDSAVYLCASSYRRLAGGGELFFGEGSRLTVL.